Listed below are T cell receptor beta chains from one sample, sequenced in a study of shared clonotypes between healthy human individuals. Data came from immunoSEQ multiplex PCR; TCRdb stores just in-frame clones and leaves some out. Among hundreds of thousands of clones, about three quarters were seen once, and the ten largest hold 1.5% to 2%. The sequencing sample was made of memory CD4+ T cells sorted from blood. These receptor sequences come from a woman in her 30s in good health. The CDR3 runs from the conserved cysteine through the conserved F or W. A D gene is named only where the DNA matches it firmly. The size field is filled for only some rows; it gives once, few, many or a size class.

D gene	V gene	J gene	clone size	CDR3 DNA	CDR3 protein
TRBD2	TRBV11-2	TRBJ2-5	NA	TGTGCCAGCAGCTTAACTAGCGGGAGGACGAGAGAGACCCAGTACTTC	CASSLTSGRTRETQYF
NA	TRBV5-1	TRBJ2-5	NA	TGCGCCAGCAGCGGGGGCGGGAGAGGGGAGACCCAGTACTTC	CASSGGGRGETQYF
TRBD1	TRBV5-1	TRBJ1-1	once	TGCGCCAGCTCCTGGACAGGGCCGAACACTGAAGCTTTCTTT	CASSWTGPNTEAFF
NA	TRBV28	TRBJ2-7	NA	TGTGCCAGCAGTCGACTAACGACAGGTTTCCCCTACGAGCAGTACTTC	CASSRLTTGFPYEQYF
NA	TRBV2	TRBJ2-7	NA	TGTGCCAGCAGCCTGATAAGAGGCAGGGGCGAGCAGTACTTC	CASSLIRGRGEQYF
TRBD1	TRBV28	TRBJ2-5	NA	TGTGCCAGCAGTTTTCGGCGCCTACCGGGACAGGGCCAAGAGACCCAGTACTTC	CASSFRRLPGQGQETQYF
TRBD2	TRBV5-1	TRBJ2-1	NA	TGCGCCAGCAGGCCTCCGGGACTAGCGGGAGCTCACAATGAGCAGTTCTTC	CASRPPGLAGAHNEQFF
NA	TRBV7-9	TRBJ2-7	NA	TGTGCCAGCAGCTTAGCGTCCGGGGTGACCTACGAGCAGTACTTC	CASSLASGVTYEQYF
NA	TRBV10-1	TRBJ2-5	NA	TGCGCCAGCAGTGAAGGGGGGAAAGAGACCCAGTACTTC	CASSEGGKETQYF
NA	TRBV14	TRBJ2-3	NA	TGTGCCAGCAGCCATAGGTTGACGGACCCAAGAGGGGATACGCAGTATTTT	CASSHRLTDPRGDTQYF
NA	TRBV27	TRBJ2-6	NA	TGTGCCAGCAGTTTCTGGGGGACCGGGGCCAACGTCCTGACTTTC	CASSFWGTGANVLTF
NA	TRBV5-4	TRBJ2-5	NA	TGTGCCAGCAGCTTCCCAGAACAAGAGACCCAGTACTTC	CASSFPEQETQYF
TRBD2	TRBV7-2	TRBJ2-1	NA	TGTGCCAGCAGCACAACTAGCGGGAGCTACTACAATGAGCAGTTCTTC	CASSTTSGSYYNEQFF
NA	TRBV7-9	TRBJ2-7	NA	TGTGCCAGCAGCAGATCAGGGATCGACGAGCAGTACTTC	CASSRSGIDEQYF
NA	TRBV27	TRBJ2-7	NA	TGTGCCAGCAGAAATACCGGGACGGCTGTCTCCTACGAGCAGTACTTC	CASRNTGTAVSYEQYF
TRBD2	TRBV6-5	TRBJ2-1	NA	TGTGCCAGCAGTTACCTCGGGACTAGCGCTTACAATGAGCAGTTCTTC	CASSYLGTSAYNEQFF
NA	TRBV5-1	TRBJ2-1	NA	TGCGCCAGCAGCTTGGGAGGACAGAACTACAATGAGCAGTTCTTC	CASSLGGQNYNEQFF
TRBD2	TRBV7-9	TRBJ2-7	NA	TGTGCCAGCAGCGAAGCGGGGGGTACGGAGCAGTACTTC	CASSEAGGTEQYF
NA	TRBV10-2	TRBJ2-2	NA	TGCGCCAGCAGTGTGGACAGATTGTCTGGGGAGCTGTTTTTT	CASSVDRLSGELFF
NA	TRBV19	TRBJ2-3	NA	TGTGCCAGTAGCCCTCAACCCCTGGCAGATACGCAGTATTTT	CASSPQPLADTQYF
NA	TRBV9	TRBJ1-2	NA	TGTGCCAGCAGCGTCATGGCTGTATGGGCTAACTATGGCTACACCTTC	CASSVMAVWANYGYTF
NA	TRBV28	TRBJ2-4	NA	TGTGCCAGCAGTCCCCCGGGGGTGGTAGCCAAAAACATTCAGTACTTC	CASSPPGVVAKNIQYF
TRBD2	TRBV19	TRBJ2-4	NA	TGTGCCAGTACACACCTCCGCGGGAGCCCCAGAGCCAAAAACATTCAGTACTTC	CASTHLRGSPRAKNIQYF
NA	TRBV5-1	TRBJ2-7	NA	TGCGCCAGCAGCTTGGCCGGGACGGAAACAAACGAGCAGTACTTC	CASSLAGTETNEQYF
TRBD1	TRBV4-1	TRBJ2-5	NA	TGCGCCAGCAGCCCTACCGGGACAGGGGGCCTTGAGACCCAGTACTTC	CASSPTGTGGLETQYF
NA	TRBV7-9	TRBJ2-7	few	TGTGCCAGCAGCTCAACGGGATACGAGCAGTACTTC	CASSSTGYEQYF
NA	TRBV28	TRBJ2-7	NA	TGTGCCAGCACTTCCCGGTACGAGCAGTACTTC	CASTSRYEQYF
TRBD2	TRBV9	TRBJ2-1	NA	TGTGCCAGCAGCAAACTAGCGGGGGACAATGAGCAGTTCTTC	CASSKLAGDNEQFF
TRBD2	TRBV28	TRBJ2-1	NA	TGTGCCAGCAGTTTCCCGCCTAGCGGGAGGTTGGATGAGCAGTTCTTC	CASSFPPSGRLDEQFF
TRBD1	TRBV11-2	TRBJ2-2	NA	TGTGCCAGCAGCCCGCAGGGGGCGAGCACCGGGGAGCTGTTTTTT	CASSPQGASTGELFF
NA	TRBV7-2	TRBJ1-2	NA	TGTGCCAGCAGCTTGAGGGAAAGAAGTGGCTACACCTTC	CASSLRERSGYTF
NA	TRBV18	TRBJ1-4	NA	TGTGCCAGCTCACCTGAGGGAGCGGATGAAAAACTGTTTTTT	CASSPEGADEKLFF
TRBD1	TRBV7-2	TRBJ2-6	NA	TGTGCCAGCAGCTTAGCGGTGACAGGGCGAGCTGGGGCCAACGTCCTGACTTTC	CASSLAVTGRAGANVLTF
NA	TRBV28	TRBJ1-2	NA	TGTGCCAGCAGTTTTCCCAGGGATAATGGCTACACCTTC	CASSFPRDNGYTF
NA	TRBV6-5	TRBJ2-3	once	TGTGCCAGCAGTCTACAGCGCCGAACCACAGATACGCAGTATTTT	CASSLQRRTTDTQYF
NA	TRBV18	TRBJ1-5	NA	TGTGCCAGCTCACCTCGCGACGGTCCCAATCAGCCCCAGCATTTT	CASSPRDGPNQPQHF
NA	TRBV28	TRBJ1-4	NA	TGTGCCAGCAACGAGGGCACTAATGAAAAACTGTTTTTT	CASNEGTNEKLFF
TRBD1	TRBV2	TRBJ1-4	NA	TGTGCCAGCGGTATAGCAGGGGGCTCTTTGACTAATGAAAAACTGTTTTTT	CASGIAGGSLTNEKLFF
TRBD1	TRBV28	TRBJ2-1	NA	TGTGCCAGCAGCGTGCAGGGGGATGAGCAGTTCTTC	CASSVQGDEQFF
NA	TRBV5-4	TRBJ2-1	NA	TGTGCCAGCTCTTGGGGGCGGGAGATCCACAATGAGCAGTTCTTC	CASSWGREIHNEQFF
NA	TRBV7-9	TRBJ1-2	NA	TGTGCCAGCAGCTTAGCCGTGACGGGCTACACCTTC	CASSLAVTGYTF
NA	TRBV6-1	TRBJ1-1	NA	TGTGCCAGCAGATTCAGCGGGAGCACTGAAGCTTTCTTT	CASRFSGSTEAFF
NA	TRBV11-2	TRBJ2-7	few	TGTGCCAGCAGCGAAGCTAGCTATAACGAGCAGTACTTC	CASSEASYNEQYF
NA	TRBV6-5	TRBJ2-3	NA	TGTGCCAGCAGACCGGGACTTAGCACAGATACGCAGTATTTT	CASRPGLSTDTQYF
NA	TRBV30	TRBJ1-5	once	TGTGCCTGGAGTGTAGCGGGAAATCAGCCCCAGCATTTT	CAWSVAGNQPQHF
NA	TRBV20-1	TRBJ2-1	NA	TGCAGTGCTCCTAAGCTTGGTGAGCAGTTCTTC	CSAPKLGEQFF
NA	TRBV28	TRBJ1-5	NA	TGTGCCAGCAGTCTAGGCGGACACCCTCATCATCAGCCCCAGCATTTT	CASSLGGHPHHQPQHF
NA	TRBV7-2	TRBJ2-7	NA	TGTGCCAGCAGCTTAGCGCACAGTAAAAGCTCCTACGAGCAGTACTTC	CASSLAHSKSSYEQYF
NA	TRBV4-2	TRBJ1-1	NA	TGTGCCAGCAGGCAAATCGGTACCAACACTGAAGCTTTCTTT	CASRQIGTNTEAFF
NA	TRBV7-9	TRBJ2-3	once	TGTGCCAGCAGCGCCGGACCCACAGGGGAGGGAAGCACAGATACGCAGTATTTT	CASSAGPTGEGSTDTQYF
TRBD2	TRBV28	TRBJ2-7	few	TGTGCCAGCAGACGGGAGACTAGCGGGTTCTACGAGCAGTACTTC	CASRRETSGFYEQYF